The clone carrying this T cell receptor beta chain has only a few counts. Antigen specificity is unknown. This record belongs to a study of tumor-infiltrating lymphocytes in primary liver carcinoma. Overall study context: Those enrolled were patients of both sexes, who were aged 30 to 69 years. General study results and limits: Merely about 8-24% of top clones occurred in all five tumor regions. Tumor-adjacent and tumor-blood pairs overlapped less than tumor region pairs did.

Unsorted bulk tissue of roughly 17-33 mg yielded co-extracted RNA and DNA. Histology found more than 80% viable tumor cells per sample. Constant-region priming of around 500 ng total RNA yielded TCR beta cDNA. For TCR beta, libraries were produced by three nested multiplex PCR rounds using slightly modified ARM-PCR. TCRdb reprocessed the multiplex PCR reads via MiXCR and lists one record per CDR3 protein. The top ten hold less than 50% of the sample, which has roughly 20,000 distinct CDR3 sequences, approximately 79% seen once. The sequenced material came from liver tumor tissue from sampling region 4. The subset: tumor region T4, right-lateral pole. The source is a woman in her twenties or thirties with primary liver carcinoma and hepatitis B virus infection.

The CDR3 loop is CSVVVVNGYTF. CDR3 in DNA: TGCAGCGTTGTAGTGGTAAATGGCTACACCTTC. The chain joins TRBV29-1 to TRBJ1-2; D not resolved. CDR1 and CDR2 from the germline V gene are SQVTM and ANQGSEA. CDR3 length: 11 amino acids. V was cut by 4 bases and J by 6 bases, with 9 bases left in between. Full variable domain (remainder filled in from reference TRBV29-1 and TRBJ1-2): SAVISQKPSRDICQRGTSLTIQCQVDSQVTMMFWYRQQPGQSLTLIATANQGSEATYESGFVIDKFPISRPNLTFSTLTVSNMSPEDSSIYLCSVVVVNGYTFGSGTRLTVV.